The 29 T cell receptor beta chains listed next were all sequenced from one sample in a study of blood T cell repertoires in COVID-19. Sequencing was performed with immunoSEQ multiplex PCR; in TCRdb, only in-frame clones are kept and a portion is missing. The sample includes about 440,000 clones, roughly 88% seen only once; the top ten take around 0.6%. The sample consisted of PBMCs or T cells enriched from blood (not recorded which). These receptors came from a man between 18 and 29 years old who had recovered from COVID-19.

The chain carries TRBV9 and TRBJ2-3; no clear D. Trimming pared 2 bases from V and 2 bases from J, leaving 12 bases between. Germline lookup yields CDR1 SGDLS and CDR2 YYNGEE. The CDR3 consists of 15 residues. The CDR3 region has the DNA TGTGCCAGCAGCGTCCTTGCGGATTACACAGATACGCAGTATTTT. This encodes CASSVLADYTDTQYF.

V usage is TRBV24-1 and J usage is TRBJ2-7, with 7 bases fitting TRBD1. Per germline, CDR1 KGHDR and CDR2 SFDVKD. The CDR3 is made up of 16 amino acids. With 2 bases clipped from V and 2 bases from J, the junction kept 8 bases outside the gene matches. CDR3 sequence (DNA): TGTGCCACCAGTGATTCGCGACAGGGAGTTCCCTACGAGCAGTACTTC. It yields the protein CATSDSRQGVPYEQYF.

A remark on this clone: This sample includes further DNA sequences coding for the same CDR3. This chain uses TRBV5-4 with TRBJ2-7, with 11 bases that match TRBD1. Germline-derived CDR1 and CDR2 are SGHNT and YYREEE (reference sequence). J was trimmed by 3 bases and V by 4 bases; bases with no gene match: 3. The CDR3 extends over 14 amino acids. CDR3 loop: CASSPGTGGYEQYF. CDR3 DNA sequence: TGTGCCAGCAGCCCCGGGACAGGGGGCTACGAGCAGTACTTC.

This clone has only a few counts. J is TRBJ2-5 and V is TRBV24-1, with 12 nucleotides matching TRBD1. The V segment lost 3 bases and the J segment 5 bases; nucleotides outside the gene matches: 12. Germline V gives CDR1 KGHDR, CDR2 SFDVKD. The CDR3 totals 18 residues. Written as DNA, the CDR3 is TGTGCCACCAGTGATCCCATGGGGACAGGGGGCCGCCAGGAGACCCAGTACTTC. Protein: CATSDPMGTGGRQETQYF.

As DNA, the CDR3 is TGTGCCAGCAGCCGGGACAGGGACTATGGCTACACCTTC. Protein product: CASSRDRDYGYTF. The chain employs TRBV6-5 and TRBJ1-2, with 9 bases aligning to TRBD1. In germline, CDR1 is MNHEY, CDR2 SVGAGI. The length of the CDR3 is 13 residues. Trimming cost V 6 bases and J 3 bases; bases outside gene matches: 2.

Written as DNA, the CDR3 is TGTGCCAGCAGGTATACAGGGGAGGAAAAACTGTTTTTT. Translated, it gives CASRYTGEEKLFF. The chain employs TRBV12-3 or TRBV12-4 and TRBJ1-4; 7 bases match TRBD1. The CDR3 is made up of 13 amino acids. Losses at the gene ends were 6 bases for V and 8 bases for J; bases not matched to a gene: 6.

J is TRBJ2-3 and V is TRBV3-1 (or the pseudogene TRBV3-2); TRBD2 aligns across 10 bases. The CDR3 runs to 16 residues. Germline values: CDR1 LGHDT, CDR2 YNNKEL (reference sequence). J was trimmed by 4 bases and V by 4 bases; bases with no gene match: 8. The CDR3 DNA sequence: TGTGCCAGCAGCCCACAACTAGCGGGGCGGCCAGATACGCAGTATTTT. Protein product: CASSPQLAGRPDTQYF.

The V gene is TRBV5-1, the J gene TRBJ1-6; D is unresolved. Germline V CDR1 and CDR2: SGHRS, YFSETQ. V lost 4 bases and J lost 7, with 15 bases in between. This CDR3 has 15 amino acids. The CDR3 loop reads CASSPGLVKNSPLHF. The CDR3 coding sequence is TGCGCCAGCAGCCCGGGTTTAGTTAAGAATTCACCCCTCCACTTT.

In its sample, this clone was seen once. The chain employs TRBV4-1 and TRBJ1-5; D gene unclear. The length of the CDR3 is 16 residues. Trimming took off 1 base at V and 2 bases at J, with 12 bases between the two ends. Germline CDR1 is MGHRA and CDR2 is YSYEKL. The CDR3 bases are TGCGCCAGCAGCCAAGTTCTCGGTCAGGGCAATCAGCCCCAGCATTTT. This sequence encodes CASSQVLGQGNQPQHF.

The gene calls are TRBV9 and TRBJ1-2, with D perhaps TRBD1 (5 bases). Germline lookup yields CDR1 SGDLS and CDR2 YYNGEE. The V end was cut by 3 bases, the J end by 5 bases, with 14 bases between. This CDR3 has 14 residues. The CDR3 coding sequence is TGTGCCAGCAGCGCCGGCAGGGAGGGTTATGGCTACACCTTC. Translated, it gives CASSAGREGYGYTF. Full variable domain (rest looked up from reference TRBV9 and TRBJ1-2): DSGVTQTPKHLITATGQRVTLRCSPRSGDLSVYWYQQSLDQGLQFLIQYYNGEERAKGNILERFSAQQFPDLHSELNLSSLELGDSALYFCASSAGREGYGYTFGSGTRLTVV.

This chain joins TRBV28 and TRBJ2-3; D ambiguous. The germline gives CDR1 MDHEN, CDR2 SYDVKM. V gave up 3 bases and J gave up 2 bases, with 9 bases separating them. The CDR3 length is 14 residues. The CDR3 loop is CASSLLQNTDTQYF. Written as DNA, the CDR3 is TGTGCCAGCAGTTTGCTACAGAACACAGATACGCAGTATTTT.

The rearrangement joins TRBV6-5 to TRBJ1-1; the D is unclear. This CDR3 is built from 12 residues. The V and J ends lost 5 bases and 0 bases respectively, with 4 bases between them. Per the germline V gene, CDR1 is MNHEY and CDR2 is SVGAGI. CDR3 in DNA: TGTGCCAGCAGTACATTGAACACTGAAGCTTTCTTT. As protein: CASSTLNTEAFF.

The chain has TRBV7-6 and TRBJ1-2, with 11 bases that match TRBD1. Germline V gene lookup returns CDR1 SGHVS and CDR2 FNYEAQ. V trimming: 4 bases; J trimming: 6 bases; junction bases outside the gene matches: 7. The CDR3 loop spans 15 amino acids. The CDR3 sequence is CASSSEGQGGHGYTF. CDR3 DNA sequence: TGTGCCAGCAGCTCCGAGGGACAGGGGGGACATGGCTACACCTTC. The full variable domain, its missing parts supplied by reference TRBV7-6 and TRBJ1-2, is GAGVSQSPRYKVTKRGQDVALRCDPISGHVSLYWYRQALGQGPEFLTYFNYEAQQDKSGLPNDRFSAERPEGSISTLTIQRTEQRDSAMYRCASSSEGQGGHGYTFGSGTRLTVV.

The V call is TRBV7-9, the J call TRBJ1-1; 7 bases fit TRBD1. Germline CDR1 is SEHNR and CDR2 is FQNEAQ (reference sequence). V was pared by 5 bases and J by 1 base, with 7 bases of the junction left unmatched. The length of the CDR3 is 15 residues. The CDR3 region is CASSPYGTANTEAFF. Written as DNA, the CDR3 is TGTGCCAGCAGCCCATATGGGACAGCGAACACTGAAGCTTTCTTT.

This sequence joins TRBV27 and TRBJ2-7, with unresolved D. The V gene lost 6 bases and the J gene lost 4 bases, with 16 bases spanning the gap. Germline loops: CDR1 MNHEY, CDR2 SMNVEV (reference sequence). The CDR3 totals 14 residues. The chain's CDR3 is CASRKSSGGYEQYF. CDR3 in DNA: TGTGCCAGCAGGAAGAGTAGTGGTGGTTACGAGCAGTACTTC.

The CDR3 region is CASSQGSSGNSYEQYF. The DNA for the CDR3 is TGTGCCAGCAGCCAAGGGTCTAGCGGGAACTCCTACGAGCAGTACTTC. The rearrangement links TRBV3-1 (or the pseudogene TRBV3-2) to TRBJ2-7; 9 nucleotides agree with TRBD2. Unmatched junction bases numbered 4, after V lost 1 base and J lost 0 bases. In germline, CDR1 is LGHDT, CDR2 YNNKEL (reference sequence). This CDR3 spans 16 amino acids.

The J gene is TRBJ2-2, the V gene TRBV28, with D possibly being TRBD2 (5 bases). Per germline, CDR1 MDHEN and CDR2 SYDVKM. The CDR3 is 12 amino acids. Trimming took off 3 bases at V and 7 bases at J, with 6 bases between the two ends. The CDR3 reads CASSLGSGELFF. DNA for the CDR3: TGTGCCAGCAGTTTGGGGAGCGGGGAGCTGTTTTTT.

This chain uses TRBV12-5 with TRBJ2-7; the D gene is possibly TRBD1 (5 bases). This CDR3 has 18 amino acids. Per germline, CDR1 LGHNT and CDR2 FRNRAP. V was clipped by 0 bases and J by 5 bases, with 23 bases between them. CDR3 DNA sequence: TGTGCTAGTGGTTTGGTAGACAAATCAAGGGTAGGGGATCACGAGCAGTACTTC. The encoded protein is CASGLVDKSRVGDHEQYF. The full variable domain, rest sourced from reference TRBV12-5 and TRBJ2-7, is DARVTQTPRHKVTEMGQEVTMRCQPILGHNTVFWYRQTMMQGLELLAYFRNRAPLDDSGMPKDRFSAEMPDATLATLKIQPSEPRDSAVYFCASGLVDKSRVGDHEQYFGPGTRLTVT.

The rearrangement links TRBV5-1 to TRBJ2-3, with TRBD2 matching over 14 bases. The germline CDR1 and CDR2 sequences are SGHRS and YFSETQ. This CDR3 contains 17 residues. V lost 0 bases to trimming and J lost 0 bases; unmatched junction nucleotides: 0. The CDR3 coding sequence is TGCGCCAGCAGCTTGGGGACTAGCGGGGGGAGCACAGATACGCAGTATTTT. It codes for CASSLGTSGGSTDTQYF.

This clone was detected only a few times. This chain joins TRBV5-6 and TRBJ1-1, with 8 positions matching TRBD1. From germline, CDR1 is SGHDT and CDR2 YYEEEE. J lost 1 base, V lost 3 bases, and 2 bases had no gene match. This CDR3 is 14 amino acids long. The CDR3 DNA follows: TGTGCCAGCAGCTGGGGGACAGGGAACACTGAAGCTTTCTTT. Translated, it gives CASSWGTGNTEAFF.

The gene calls are TRBV7-3 and TRBJ1-6; D gene uncertain. The V and J ends lost 2 bases and 7 bases respectively, with 12 bases between them. CDR1 and CDR2 (germline): SGHTA, FQGTGA. The CDR3 totals 15 residues. CDR3: CASSLLGANNSPLHF. For the CDR3, the DNA is TGTGCCAGCAGCTTACTAGGAGCGAACAATTCACCCCTCCACTTT.

This chain uses TRBV7-2 with TRBJ1-5, with 10 bases lining up with TRBD1. The CDR3 has 15 residues. From germline, CDR1 is SGHTA and CDR2 FQGNSA. V gave up 3 bases and J gave up 7 bases; unmatched junction bases: 6. The CDR3 loop reads CASSLEPGQGQPQHF. The CDR3 coding sequence is TGTGCCAGCAGCTTGGAACCGGGACAGGGGCAGCCCCAGCATTTT. The complete variable domain, with remaining parts taken from reference TRBV7-2 and TRBJ1-5, reads GAGVSQSPSNKVTEKGKDVELRCDPISGHTALYWYRQSLGQGLEFLIYFQGNSAPDKSGLPSDRFSAERTGGSVSTLTIQRTQQEDSAVYLCASSLEPGQGQPQHFGDGTRLSIL.

This clone was seen more than once but under ten times. The V call is TRBV6-5, the J call TRBJ1-2, with D uncertain. The germline gives CDR1 MNHEY, CDR2 SVGAGI. Between the trimmed V and J ends, which lost 4 bases and 4 bases, there was a span of 13 bases. The CDR3 contains 14 residues. The CDR3 here is CASSWTVEGYGYTF. As DNA, the CDR3 is TGTGCCAGCAGTTGGACGGTAGAGGGCTATGGCTACACCTTC.

V usage is TRBV2 and J usage is TRBJ2-7, with 13 nucleotides matching TRBD2. The CDR3 extends over 15 amino acids. J gave up 5 bases and V 6 bases, and 7 bases lay outside the gene matches. CDR1 is SNHLY, CDR2 FYNNEI, per germline. CDR3 in amino acids: CASRETSGGAHEQYF. Written as DNA, the CDR3 is TGTGCCAGCAGGGAAACTAGCGGGGGGGCCCACGAGCAGTACTTC. Together with reference TRBV2 and TRBJ2-7, the CDR3 gives the full variable domain: EPEVTQTPSHQVTQMGQEVILRCVPISNHLYFYWYRQILGQKVEFLVSFYNNEISEKSEIFDDQFSVERPDGSNFTLKIRSTKLEDSAMYFCASRETSGGAHEQYFGPGTRLTVT.

The chain employs TRBV10-3 and TRBJ2-7; D is perhaps TRBD1 (6 bases). Trimming took 2 bases from V and 7 from J, leaving 18 bases between them. The CDR3 is 15 amino acids. The V gene's germline CDR1 is ENHRY and CDR2 SYGVKD. This CDR3 is CAISEGLVAQGEQYF. DNA of the CDR3: TGTGCCATCAGTGAGGGGTTGGTAGCCCAGGGGGAGCAGTACTTC.

The chain is built from TRBV5-4 and TRBJ2-2, with a tentative D call TRBD2 (6 bases). This CDR3 has 17 amino acids. Trimming stripped 0 bases from V and 4 bases from J, with 16 bases between. CDR1 and CDR2 from the germline V gene are SGHNT and YYREEE (reference sequence). Here the CDR3 DNA reads TGTGCCAGCAGCTTGGCCGGGGGTGGCTTCAGCACCGGGGAGCTGTTTTTT. Its translation: CASSLAGGGFSTGELFF. Using reference TRBV5-4 and TRBJ2-2 for the parts outside the CDR3, the full variable domain is ETGVTQSPTHLIKTRGQQVTLRCSSQSGHNTVSWYQQALGQGPQFIFQYYREEENGRGNFPPRFSGLQFPNYSSELNVNALELDDSALYLCASSLAGGGFSTGELFFGEGSRLTVL.

The chain uses TRBV29-1 and TRBJ2-7; 8 bases are a match to TRBD1. Germline values: CDR1 SQVTM, CDR2 ANQGSEA. With 7 bases clipped from V and 5 bases from J, the junction kept 10 bases outside the gene matches. CDR3 length equals 13 residues. The CDR3 DNA follows: TGCAGCGCAACGGACAGGGAAGGCAACGAGCAGTACTTC. Translated: CSATDREGNEQYF.

V is TRBV11-2 and J is TRBJ2-5; D may be TRBD2 (6 bases). Germline V gene sequence: CDR1 SGHAT, CDR2 FQNNGV. V was clipped by 2 bases and J by 1 base, with 8 bases between them. This CDR3 spans 14 amino acids. CDR3 protein: CASSLPGVQETQYF. As DNA, the CDR3 is TGTGCCAGCAGCTTACCGGGGGTCCAAGAGACCCAGTACTTC.

This sequence joins TRBV6-5 and TRBJ1-2; D call uncertain. The germline V gene encodes CDR1 MNHEY and CDR2 SVGAGI. The CDR3 sequence is 15 residues long. The V end was cut by 4 bases, the J end by 0 bases, with 12 bases between. CDR3 residues: CASSSLGDANYGYTF. The CDR3 DNA reads as TGTGCCAGCAGTTCTCTGGGAGACGCTAACTATGGCTACACCTTC.